In this sample, the clone carrying this T cell receptor beta chain turned up many times. Antigen unknown. This sample was taken from a study of T cells in Graves' hyperthyroidism and ophthalmopathy. Points from the study as a whole: Ophthalmopathy onset followed model prediction by a median roughly 6 months.

Amplified TCR beta CDR3 regions came from RNA transcripts. HTBI primers were employed in a first-round RT-PCR of the TCR CDR3. TCRdb re-analysed the multiplex PCR reads in MiXCR, keeping a single row per CDR3 protein. The data show hundreds of thousands of distinct CDR3 sequences, about a fifth seen once. Each ophthalmopathy patient scored at least 3 on the Clinical Activity Score and at least 4 on NOSPECS grade, with duration under 3 months. Uncontrolled infections, other autoimmune diseases, pregnancy or lactation led to exclusion of patients. Trimming shortened V by 5 bases and J by 4 bases, and 9 bases separated the two germline ends. Germline lookup yields CDR1 MNHEY and CDR2 SMNVEV (reference sequence). The CDR3 has 13 amino acids.

The sample was blood. This receptor was obtained from a man aged 25-45 years with Graves' ophthalmopathy. The rearrangement joins TRBV27 to TRBJ2-1; maybe TRBD1 (5 bases). The CDR3 reads CASSKTGYNEQFF. In DNA, the CDR3 is TGTGCCAGCAGTAAAACAGGATACAATGAGCAGTTCTTC.